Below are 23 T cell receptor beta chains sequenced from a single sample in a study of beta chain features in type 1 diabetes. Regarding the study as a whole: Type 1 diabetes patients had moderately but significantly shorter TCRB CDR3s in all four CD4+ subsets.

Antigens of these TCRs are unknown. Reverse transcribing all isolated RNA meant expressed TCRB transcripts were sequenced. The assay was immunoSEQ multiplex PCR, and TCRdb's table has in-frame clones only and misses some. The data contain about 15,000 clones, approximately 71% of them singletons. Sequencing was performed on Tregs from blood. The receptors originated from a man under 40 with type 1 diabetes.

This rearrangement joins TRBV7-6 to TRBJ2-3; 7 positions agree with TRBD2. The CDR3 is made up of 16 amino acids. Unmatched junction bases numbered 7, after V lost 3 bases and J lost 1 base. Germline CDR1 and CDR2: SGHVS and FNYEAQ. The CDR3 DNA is TGTGCCAGCAGCTTGGGAGGGACCAGCGGCACAGATACGCAGTATTTT. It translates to CASSLGGTSGTDTQYF.

The CDR3 region is CASSPDRGSSYEQYF. The CDR3, as DNA: TGTGCCAGCAGCCCAGACAGGGGCAGCTCCTACGAGCAGTACTTC. The V and J genes are TRBV6-5 and TRBJ2-7; 8 bases are a match to TRBD1. CDR1 and CDR2 from the germline V gene are MNHEY and SVGAGI. CDR3 length: 15 residues. Unmatched junction bases numbered 7, after V lost 6 bases and J lost 0 bases.

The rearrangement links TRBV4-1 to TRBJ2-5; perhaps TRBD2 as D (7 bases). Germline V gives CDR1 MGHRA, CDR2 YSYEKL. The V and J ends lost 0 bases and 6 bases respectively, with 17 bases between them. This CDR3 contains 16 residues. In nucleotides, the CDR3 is TGCGCCAGCAGCCAAGACGGAGGGGGGGCCGGAAAGACCCAGTACTTC. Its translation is CASSQDGGGAGKTQYF.

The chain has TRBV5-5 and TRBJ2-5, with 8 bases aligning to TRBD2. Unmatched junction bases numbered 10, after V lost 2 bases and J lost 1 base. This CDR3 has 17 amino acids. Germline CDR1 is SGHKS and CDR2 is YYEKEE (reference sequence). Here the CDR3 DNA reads TGTGCCAGCAGCTTAGTGTACCCGGGGGGGATCCAAGAGACCCAGTACTTC. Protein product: CASSLVYPGGIQETQYF.

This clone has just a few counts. The CDR3 nucleotides read TGTGCCAGCAGTTCTCCTCACAGGTCAACTAATGAAAAACTGTTTTTT. Protein sequence: CASSSPHRSTNEKLFF. The chain links TRBV28 to TRBJ1-4; D is perhaps TRBD1 (5 bases). The germline V gene encodes CDR1 MDHEN and CDR2 SYDVKM. This CDR3 is built from 16 residues. Trimming shortened V by 4 bases and J by 0 bases, and 12 bases separated the two germline ends.

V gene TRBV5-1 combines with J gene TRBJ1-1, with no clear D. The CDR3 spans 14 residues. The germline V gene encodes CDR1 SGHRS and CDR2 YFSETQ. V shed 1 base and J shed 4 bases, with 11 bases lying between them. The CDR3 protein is CASSLSGSGTEAFF. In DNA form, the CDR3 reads TGCGCCAGCAGCTTGTCAGGTAGTGGCACTGAAGCTTTCTTT.

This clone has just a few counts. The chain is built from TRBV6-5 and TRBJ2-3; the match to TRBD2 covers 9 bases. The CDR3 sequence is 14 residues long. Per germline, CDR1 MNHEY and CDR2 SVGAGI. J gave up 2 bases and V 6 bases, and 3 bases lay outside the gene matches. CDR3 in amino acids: CASRLAGNTDTQYF. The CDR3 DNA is TGTGCCAGCAGGCTAGCGGGGAACACAGATACGCAGTATTTT.

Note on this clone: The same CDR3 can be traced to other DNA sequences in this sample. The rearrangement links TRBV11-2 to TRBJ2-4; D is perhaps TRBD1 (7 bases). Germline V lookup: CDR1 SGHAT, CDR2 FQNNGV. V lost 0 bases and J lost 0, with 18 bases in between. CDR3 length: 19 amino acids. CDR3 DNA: TGTGCCAGCAGCTTAGATCGGAGGGCAGGGGGGCTAGCCAAAAACATTCAGTACTTC. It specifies CASSLDRRAGGLAKNIQYF.

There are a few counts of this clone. DNA of the CDR3: TGTGCCTCCTCGTCTAACTATGGCTACACCTTC. This translates into CASSSNYGYTF. The V call is TRBV28, the J call TRBJ1-2; D is undetermined. V lost 11 bases to trimming and J lost 0 bases, with 7 bases between them. This CDR3 is 11 amino acids long. Germline V gene data show CDR1 as MDHEN and CDR2 as SYDVKM.

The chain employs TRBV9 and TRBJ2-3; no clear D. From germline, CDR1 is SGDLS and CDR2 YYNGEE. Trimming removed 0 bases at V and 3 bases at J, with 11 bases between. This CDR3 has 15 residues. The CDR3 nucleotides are TGTGCCAGCAGCGTAGGAATGTCCCAGACAGATACGCAGTATTTT. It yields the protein CASSVGMSQTDTQYF.

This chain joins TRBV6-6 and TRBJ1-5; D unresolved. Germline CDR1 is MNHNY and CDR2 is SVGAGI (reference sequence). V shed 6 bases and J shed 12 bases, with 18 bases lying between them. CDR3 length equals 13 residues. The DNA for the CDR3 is TGTGCCAGCAGGTACGCGACGGGTTTGGTCCAGCATTTT. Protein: CASRYATGLVQHF.

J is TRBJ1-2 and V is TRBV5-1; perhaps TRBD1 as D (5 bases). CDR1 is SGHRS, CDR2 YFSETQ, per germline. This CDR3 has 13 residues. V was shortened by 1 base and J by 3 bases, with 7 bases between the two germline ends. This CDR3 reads CASSLTGDYGYTF. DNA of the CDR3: TGCGCCAGCAGCTTGACGGGGGACTATGGCTACACCTTC.

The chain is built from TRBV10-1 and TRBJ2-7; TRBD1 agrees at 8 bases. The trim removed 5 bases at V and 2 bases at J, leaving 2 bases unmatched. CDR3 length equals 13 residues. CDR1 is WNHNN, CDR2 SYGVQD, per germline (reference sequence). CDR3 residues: CASSRQGTYEQYF. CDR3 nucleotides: TGCGCCAGCAGTCGACAGGGGACCTACGAGCAGTACTTC.

The CDR3 protein is CASKQNGNEKLFF. The CDR3 DNA sequence: TGTGCCAGCAAGCAAAACGGGAATGAAAAACTGTTTTTT. The chain uses TRBV6-5 and TRBJ1-4; no definite D call. Germline V gene lookup returns CDR1 MNHEY and CDR2 SVGAGI. Trimming stripped 7 bases from V and 5 bases from J, with 11 bases between. This CDR3 spans 13 amino acids.

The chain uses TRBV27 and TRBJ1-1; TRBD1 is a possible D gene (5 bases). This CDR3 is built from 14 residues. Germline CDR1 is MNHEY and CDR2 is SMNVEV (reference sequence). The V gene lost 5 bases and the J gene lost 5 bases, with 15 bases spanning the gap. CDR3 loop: CASSRLQGGTEAFF. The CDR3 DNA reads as TGTGCCAGCAGTCGACTCCAGGGAGGAACTGAAGCTTTCTTT.

The CDR3 loop reads CASSAQGPGNTGELFF. The CDR3 nucleotides are TGTGCCAGCAGTGCACAGGGACCCGGGAACACCGGGGAGCTGTTTTTT. V is TRBV6-1 and J is TRBJ2-2; weak D call: TRBD1 (6 bases). Looked up from germline, CDR1 is MNHNS and CDR2 is SASEGT. V gave up 4 bases and J gave up 1 base, with 13 bases separating them. The CDR3 is 16 amino acids.

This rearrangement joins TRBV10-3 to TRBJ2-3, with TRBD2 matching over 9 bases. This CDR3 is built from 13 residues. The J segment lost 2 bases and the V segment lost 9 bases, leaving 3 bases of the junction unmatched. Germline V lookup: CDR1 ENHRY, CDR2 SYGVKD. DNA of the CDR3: TGTGCCATTCGACTAGCGGCCACAGATACGCAGTATTTT. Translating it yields CAIRLAATDTQYF.

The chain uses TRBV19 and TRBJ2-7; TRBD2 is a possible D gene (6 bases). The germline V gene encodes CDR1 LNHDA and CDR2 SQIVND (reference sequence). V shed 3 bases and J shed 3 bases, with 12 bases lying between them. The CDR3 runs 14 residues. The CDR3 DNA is TGTGCCAGTAGTATCTCGGCGGGGCTCTACGAGCAGTACTTC. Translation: CASSISAGLYEQYF.

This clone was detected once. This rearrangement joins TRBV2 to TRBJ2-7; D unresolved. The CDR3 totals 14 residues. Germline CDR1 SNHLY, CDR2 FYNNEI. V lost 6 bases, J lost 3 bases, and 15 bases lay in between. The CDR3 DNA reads TGTGCCAGCAGCGAGAGCCCGAATTACTACGAGCAGTACTTC. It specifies CASSESPNYYEQYF.

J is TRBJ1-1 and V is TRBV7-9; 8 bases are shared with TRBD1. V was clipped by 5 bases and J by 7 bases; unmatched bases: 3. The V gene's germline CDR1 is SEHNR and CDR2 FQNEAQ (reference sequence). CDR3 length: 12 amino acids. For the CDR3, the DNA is TGTGCCAGCAGCCGTACAGGGGGTGAAGCTTTCTTT. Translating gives CASSRTGGEAFF.

In nucleotides, the CDR3 is TGTGCCAGCAGTGAATACAGCTCCTATAATTCACCCCTCCACTTT. The encoded protein is CASSEYSSYNSPLHF. This sequence joins TRBV25-1 and TRBJ1-6; D uncertain. The CDR3 sequence is 15 residues long. The ends were cut back, 0 bases at V and 0 bases at J, with 3 bases in the middle. The germline V gene encodes CDR1 MGHDK and CDR2 SYGVNS.

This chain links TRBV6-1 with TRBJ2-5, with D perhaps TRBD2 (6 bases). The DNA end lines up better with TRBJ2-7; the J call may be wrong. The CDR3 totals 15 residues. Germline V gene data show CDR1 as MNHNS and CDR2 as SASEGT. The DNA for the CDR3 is TGTGCCAGCAGTGAAATAGTAGGGGAGGTCTACGAGCAGTACTTC. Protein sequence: CASSEIVGEVYEQYF.

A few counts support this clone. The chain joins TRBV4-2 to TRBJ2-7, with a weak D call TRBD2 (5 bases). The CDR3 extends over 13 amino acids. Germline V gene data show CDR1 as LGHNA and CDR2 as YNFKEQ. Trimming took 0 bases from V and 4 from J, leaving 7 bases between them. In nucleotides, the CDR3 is TGTGCCAGCAGCCAAGATCGGGAATACGAGCAGTACTTC. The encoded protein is CASSQDREYEQYF.